What follows are 32 T cell receptor beta chains derived from one specimen sequenced in a study of shared clonotypes between healthy human individuals. Sequencing used immunoSEQ multiplex PCR; TCRdb keeps in-frame clones, though not all of them. The top ten clones hold 0.7% to 0.95% of a sample with about 1.1 million clones, roughly 80% of them seen once. The specimen was memory CD4+ T cells from PBMCs. Subset indicated: CD45RA-negative fraction. These receptors were collected from a man between 18 and 35 years old in good health. Some clones in this sample may be carry-over from other donors' samples.

A few counts support this clone. V gene TRBV25-1 combines with J gene TRBJ1-1; possible D gene TRBD1, 5 bases. The V gene's germline CDR1 is MGHDK and CDR2 SYGVNS. V was cut by 6 bases and J by 3 bases, with 11 bases left in between. This CDR3 spans 13 amino acids. The CDR3: CASRVRADTEAFF. The CDR3 DNA follows: TGTGCCAGCAGGGTCAGGGCAGACACTGAAGCTTTCTTT.

CDR3 sequence: CASDSGTGSTDTQYF. CDR3 DNA: TGTGCCAGCGACTCCGGGACAGGGAGCACAGATACGCAGTATTTT. V usage is TRBV5-4 and J usage is TRBJ2-3; 9 nucleotides agree with TRBD1. CDR3 length: 15 residues. In germline, CDR1 is SGHNT, CDR2 YYREEE (reference sequence). The V segment lost 7 bases and the J segment 0 bases; nucleotides outside the gene matches: 6.

The rearrangement uses TRBV7-8 and TRBJ2-7, with 10 bases that match TRBD1. V dropped 5 bases and J dropped 2; count of bases not matched to a gene: 9. CDR1 SGHVS and CDR2 FQNEAQ come from the germline V gene. The CDR3 has 16 residues. The CDR3 coding sequence is TGTGCCAGCAGCAATAGAGATGGACAGGGGGCCTACGAGCAGTACTTC. Its protein is CASSNRDGQGAYEQYF.

This sequence joins TRBV27 and TRBJ1-4; possible D gene TRBD1, 5 bases. Trimming pared 6 bases from V and 7 bases from J, leaving 12 bases between. CDR1 and CDR2 from the germline V gene are MNHEY and SMNVEV (reference sequence). This CDR3 has 13 residues. In DNA form, the CDR3 reads TGTGCCAGCAGCCCGCAGGGTACTGAAAAACTGTTTTTT. Residues: CASSPQGTEKLFF.

The chain recombines TRBV11-3 with TRBJ1-5, with 9 bases identical to TRBD1. The germline CDR1 and CDR2 sequences are SGHNT and YENEEA. This CDR3 has 15 amino acids. V lost 6 bases and J lost 6; bases outside the gene matches: 9. CDR3 sequence reads: CASRFRTGVSQPQHF. The CDR3 bases are TGTGCCAGCAGATTTAGGACAGGGGTTAGTCAGCCCCAGCATTTT.

Note on this clone: Other DNA sequences in the sample encode the same CDR3. This chain connects TRBV5-6 to TRBJ2-7; no reliable D call. The CDR3 contains 13 residues. V gave up 2 bases and J gave up 2 bases, with 8 bases separating them. The germline gives CDR1 SGHDT, CDR2 YYEEEE. In DNA form, the CDR3 reads TGTGCCAGCAGCTTAGGCAGGCCCTACGAGCAGTACTTC. Translated, it gives CASSLGRPYEQYF.

On this clone: This same CDR3 is encoded by further DNA sequences in the sample. The chain uses TRBV5-1 and TRBJ2-2; D is uncertain. The length of the CDR3 is 15 residues. CDR1 is SGHRS, CDR2 YFSETQ, per germline. V was pared by 0 bases and J by 1 base, with 7 bases between. CDR3 DNA sequence: TGCGCCAGCAGCTTGGCCGCCCTGAACACCGGGGAGCTGTTTTTT. This codes for CASSLAALNTGELFF.

The CDR3 protein is CASSLAGGPSSYNEQFF. CDR3 nucleotide sequence: TGTGCCAGCAGCTTGGCCGGGGGGCCAAGCTCCTACAATGAGCAGTTCTTC. The chain couples TRBV5-4 to TRBJ2-1, with D perhaps TRBD2 (7 bases). The V and J ends lost 0 bases and 0 bases respectively, with 13 bases between them. The CDR3 sequence is 17 residues long. Germline CDR1 is SGHNT and CDR2 is YYREEE (reference sequence).

Turning to this clone: A read error is likely here: a far larger clone is one base away. This sequence joins TRBV4-2 and TRBJ2-7, with D perhaps being TRBD1 or TRBD2 (6 bases each). V lost 1 base, J lost 6 bases, and 16 bases lay in between. The germline CDR1 and CDR2 sequences are LGHNA and YNFKEQ. This CDR3 is built from 15 residues. For the CDR3, the DNA is TGTGCCAGCAGCCAAGTGGAGGGGGAATACGCCGAGCAGTACTTC. Its translation is CASSQVEGEYAEQYF.

This chain links TRBV9 with TRBJ2-1; D is ambiguous. The germline V gene has CDR1 SGDLS and CDR2 YYNGEE. The length of the CDR3 is 16 residues. Trimming took 0 bases from V and 8 from J, leaving 18 bases between them. CDR3 sequence (DNA): TGTGCCAGCAGCGTAGTCCCTAGAAGGTTGGGCGATGAGCAGTTCTTC. Translation gives CASSVVPRRLGDEQFF.

V gene TRBV6-6 combines with J gene TRBJ1-2, with D maybe TRBD1 (5 bases). This CDR3 region has 13 residues. Trimming left V 6 bases short and J 6 bases short, with 14 bases between. Germline V CDR1 and CDR2: MNHNY, SVGAGI (reference sequence). The CDR3 spells CASRPTGSDGYTF. The CDR3 bases are TGTGCCAGCAGACCCACAGGATCCGATGGCTACACCTTC.

Turning to this clone: A single base separates this from a much larger clone, so it may be a read error. Other DNA sequences of this sample code for an identical CDR3. The rearrangement uses TRBV28 and TRBJ1-2, with D maybe TRBD1 (5 bases). Trimming stripped 5 bases from V and 2 bases from J, with 6 bases between. This CDR3 comprises 12 residues. Germline-derived CDR1 and CDR2 are MDHEN and SYDVKM. Here the CDR3 reads CASSRQNYGYTF. The CDR3, as DNA: TGTGCCAGCAGTAGACAGAACTATGGCTACACCTTC.

The genes are TRBV7-6 and TRBJ1-2; D is unclear. CDR3 size: 13 residues. Trimming stripped 1 base from V and 7 bases from J, with 10 bases between. Germline V gene sequence: CDR1 SGHVS, CDR2 FNYEAQ. The CDR3 bases are TGTGCCAGCAGCTTAGAAGAGGGCAGTGGCTACACCTTC. As protein: CASSLEEGSGYTF.

The gene calls are TRBV19 and TRBJ2-1; the D gene is possibly TRBD2 (5 bases). The V end lost 5 bases, the J end lost 0 bases, and 17 bases lay between the germline ends. Germline V CDR1 and CDR2: LNHDA, SQIVND (reference sequence). CDR3 length: 17 amino acids. CDR3 region: CASSLRGPLSSYNEQFF. The DNA of the CDR3 is TGTGCCAGTAGTCTACGGGGTCCGTTGAGCTCCTACAATGAGCAGTTCTTC.

This rearrangement joins TRBV7-9 to TRBJ2-3, with D uncertain. Between the trimmed V and J ends, which lost 5 bases and 0 bases, there was a span of 12 bases. This CDR3 comprises 15 residues. The germline V gene encodes CDR1 SEHNR and CDR2 FQNEAQ (reference sequence). The CDR3 loop reads CASSAAPSSTDTQYF. The CDR3 bases are TGTGCCAGCAGCGCAGCCCCTTCTAGCACAGATACGCAGTATTTT.

The chain joins TRBV7-9 to TRBJ1-1; D remains ambiguous. CDR1 and CDR2 from the germline V gene are SEHNR and FQNEAQ (reference sequence). Between the trimmed V and J ends, which lost 1 base and 6 bases, there was a span of 6 bases. The CDR3 is made up of 12 amino acids. In DNA form, the CDR3 reads TGTGCCAGCAGCTTAGGAGTGTCTGAAGCTTTCTTT. It codes for CASSLGVSEAFF.

J is TRBJ2-7 and V is TRBV18, with a tentative D call TRBD1 (5 bases). Trimming shortened V by 7 bases and J by 0 bases, and 13 bases separated the two germline ends. There are 14 residues in the CDR3. Germline values: CDR1 KGHSH, CDR2 LQKENI. In DNA form, the CDR3 reads TGTGCCAGCTGGGGCGGTCTAAGCTCCTACGAGCAGTACTTC. Its translation is CASWGGLSSYEQYF.

V and J are TRBV30 and TRBJ1-6, with a weak D call TRBD1 (6 bases). Trimming took 0 bases from V and 13 from J, leaving 19 bases between them. This CDR3 has 15 amino acids. CDR1 is GTSNPN and CDR2 is SVGIG in the germline V gene (reference sequence). CDR3 amino acids: CAWSVRATGGAPLHF. CDR3 coding DNA: TGTGCCTGGAGTGTAAGGGCGACAGGAGGAGCGCCCCTCCACTTT. Supplemented by reference TRBV30 and TRBJ1-6, the full variable domain reads SQTIHQWPATLVQPVGSPLSLECTVEGTSNPNLYWYRQAAGRGLQLLFYSVGIGQISSEVPQNLSASRPQDRQFILSSKKLLLSDSGFYLCAWSVRATGGAPLHFGNGTRLTVT.

This clone was detected many times. Other DNA sequences of this sample code for an identical CDR3. The CDR3 nucleotides are TGTGCCAGCAGTGGGACACAGAACACCGGGGAGCTGTTTTTT. Protein product: CASSGTQNTGELFF. V is TRBV28 and J is TRBJ2-2; D perhaps matches TRBD1 (6 bases). The CDR3 totals 14 residues. Trimming cost V 5 bases and J 1 base, with 8 bases left between them. CDR1 MDHEN and CDR2 SYDVKM come from the germline V gene.

This clone has more than one count but fewer than ten. The V and J genes are TRBV15 and TRBJ1-1; 9 positions match TRBD1. V lost 1 base to trimming and J lost 8 bases; unmatched junction nucleotides: 8. Germline V gene lookup returns CDR1 LNHNV and CDR2 YYDKDF (reference sequence). The CDR3 totals 15 residues. The CDR3 DNA follows: TGTGCCACCAGCAGAGGATGGGGGACAGGGCCCGAAGCTTTCTTT. Amino acid sequence: CATSRGWGTGPEAFF.

This clone was observed a few times. Other DNA sequences within the sample encode an identical CDR3. This chain uses TRBV7-8 with TRBJ2-3; a possible D gene is TRBD2 (5 bases). V shed 1 base and J shed 0 bases, with 5 bases lying between them. The CDR3 is made up of 14 amino acids. Germline loops: CDR1 SGHVS, CDR2 FQNEAQ. CDR3 DNA sequence: TGTGCCAGCAGCTTAGGGAGGAGCACAGATACGCAGTATTTT. Translation: CASSLGRSTDTQYF.

The V call is TRBV9, the J call TRBJ2-2; D is uncertain. Germline CDR1 reads SGDLS; CDR2 reads YYNGEE. The CDR3 is made up of 13 amino acids. The V gene lost 4 bases and the J gene lost 7 bases, with 11 bases spanning the gap. CDR3 sequence (DNA): TGTGCCAGCAGCCCCCAGGTCGGCGGGGAGCTGTTTTTT. It is translated as CASSPQVGGELFF.

The V call is TRBV18, the J call TRBJ1-1, with a possible D match to TRBD1 (6 bases). The CDR3 length is 13 residues. CDR1 KGHSH and CDR2 LQKENI come from the germline V gene. V lost 2 bases to trimming and J lost 7 bases, with 11 bases between them. The CDR3 coding sequence is TGTGCCAGCTCACCATACAGGGACAATGAAGCTTTCTTT. This encodes CASSPYRDNEAFF.

This chain connects TRBV6-5 to TRBJ1-4; 9 positions agree with TRBD1. This CDR3 has 15 amino acids. Per the germline V gene, CDR1 is MNHEY and CDR2 is SVGAGI. Trimming removed 6 bases from V and 6 bases from J; junction bases left unmatched: 8. The CDR3 nucleotides are TGTGCCAGCAGCCGGAACAGGGGGCGGGATGAAAAACTGTTTTTT. It is translated as CASSRNRGRDEKLFF.

The chain has TRBV7-9 and TRBJ1-2; 9 bases are shared with TRBD1. In germline, CDR1 is SEHNR, CDR2 FQNEAQ (reference sequence). V lost 3 bases to trimming and J lost 3 bases; unmatched junction nucleotides: 5. The length of the CDR3 is 15 residues. The CDR3 region is CASSFWDRADYGYTF. In DNA, the CDR3 is TGTGCCAGCAGCTTTTGGGACAGGGCGGACTATGGCTACACCTTC.

The sample holds many counts of this clone. The chain recombines TRBV6-1 with TRBJ1-4; D is undetermined. Per germline, CDR1 MNHNS and CDR2 SASEGT. V lost 5 bases and J lost 2, with 9 bases in between. CDR3 length: 14 amino acids. CDR3 DNA sequence: TGTGCCAGCAGTCCGTCTCGGACTAATGAAAAACTGTTTTTT. It encodes CASSPSRTNEKLFF.

The chain links TRBV28 to TRBJ2-7; the match to TRBD2 covers 7 bases. V was clipped by 1 base and J by 6 bases; unmatched bases: 0. CDR1 is MDHEN and CDR2 is SYDVKM in the germline V gene. The CDR3 is 12 amino acids. The CDR3 coding sequence is TGTGCCAGCAGTTTATCTAGCGGCGAGCAGTACTTC. Translating gives CASSLSSGEQYF.

Of note for this clone: A read error is possible here, since a much larger clone lies one base away. The chain couples TRBV29-1 to TRBJ2-7; D is tentatively TRBD1 or TRBD2 (5 bases each). CDR3 length equals 13 residues. V lost 7 bases and J lost 4, with 17 bases in between. From germline, CDR1 is SQVTM and CDR2 ANQGSEA. CDR3 sequence reads: CSAHVWGNYEQYF. For the CDR3, the DNA is TGCAGCGCCCACGTGTGGGGGAATTACGAGCAGTACTTC.

This clone was counted only a few times. The chain has TRBV7-2 and TRBJ2-3; unclear D gene. V lost 5 bases and J lost 6, with 9 bases in between. This CDR3 has 12 amino acids. Germline V lookup: CDR1 SGHTA, CDR2 FQGNSA. The CDR3 here is CASSHAGDTQYF. The CDR3 DNA is TGTGCCAGCAGCCACGCCGGGGATACGCAGTATTTT. Full variable domain (rest looked up from reference TRBV7-2 and TRBJ2-3): GAGVSQSPSNKVTEKGKDVELRCDPISGHTALYWYRQSLGQGLEFLIYFQGNSAPDKSGLPSDRFSAERTGGSVSTLTIQRTQQEDSAVYLCASSHAGDTQYFGPGTRLTVL.

The chain is built from TRBV13 and TRBJ2-3, with 12 bases aligning to TRBD2. The CDR3 is 17 amino acids. V trimming: 5 bases; J trimming: 4 bases; junction bases outside the gene matches: 10. Germline V gives CDR1 PRHDT, CDR2 FYEKMQ (reference sequence). CDR3 sequence (DNA): TGTGCCAGCAGCCCCAGCAGACTAGCGGGAGATTCAGATACGCAGTATTTT. The encoded protein is CASSPSRLAGDSDTQYF.

The rearrangement links TRBV28 to TRBJ2-3; D is tentatively TRBD1 or TRBD2 (6 bases each). The germline gives CDR1 MDHEN, CDR2 SYDVKM. This CDR3 has 14 residues. V dropped 7 bases and J dropped 1 base, with 12 bases sitting between them. The CDR3 DNA follows: TGTGCCAGCACCCCGGGGGCCCGCACAGATACGCAGTATTTT. Protein product: CASTPGARTDTQYF.

The V call is TRBV28, the J call TRBJ1-4; perhaps TRBD1 as D (5 bases). V lost 2 bases and J lost 5, with 15 bases in between. Per the germline V gene, CDR1 is MDHEN and CDR2 is SYDVKM. CDR3 length: 16 residues. CDR3 bases: TGTGCCAGCAGTTTAATAGGGGCCCCCAGGAATGAAAAACTGTTTTTT. Translation: CASSLIGAPRNEKLFF.